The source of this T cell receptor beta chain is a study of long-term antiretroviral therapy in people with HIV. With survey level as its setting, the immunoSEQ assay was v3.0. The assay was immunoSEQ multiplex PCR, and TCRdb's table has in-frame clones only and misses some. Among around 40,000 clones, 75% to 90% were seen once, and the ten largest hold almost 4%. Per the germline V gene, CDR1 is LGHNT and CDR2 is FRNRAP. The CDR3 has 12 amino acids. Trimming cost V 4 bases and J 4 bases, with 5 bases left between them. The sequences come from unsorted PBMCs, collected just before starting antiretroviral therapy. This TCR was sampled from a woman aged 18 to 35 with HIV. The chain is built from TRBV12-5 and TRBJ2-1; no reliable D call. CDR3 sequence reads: CASGWVYNEQFF. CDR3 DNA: TGTGCTAGTGGTTGGGTATACAATGAGCAGTTCTTC.